The present TCR beta chain was sequenced within a study of cytomegalovirus exposure and HLA in healthy donors. Points from the study as a whole: Clonal expansion, a later analysis showed, was greater in HLA-associated TCR beta chains than in equally common others.

60 Vbeta and 13 Jbeta primers were used in PCR. The table came from immunoSEQ multiplex PCR; TCRdb's copy has only in-frame clones and leaves some out. Here the sample spans fewer than 250,000 clones, 65% to 75% being singletons. At sampling all donors were nominally healthy, likely with unrecorded immune exposures. There are 13 residues in the CDR3. CDR1 SGHRS and CDR2 YFSETQ come from the germline V gene. V lost 4 bases to trimming and J lost 2 bases, with 8 bases between them. In this sample, this clone turned up a few times. Its antigen is unidentified. The V gene is TRBV5-1, the J gene TRBJ2-3; D is perhaps TRBD1 (5 bases). Sequencing was carried out using PBMCs. The TCR was taken from a woman aged 25-40 years in good health and CMV-seronegative. This chain's CDR3 is CASSGRATDTQYF. In nucleotides, the CDR3 is TGCGCCAGCAGCGGCAGGGCCACAGATACGCAGTATTTT.